In this sample, the clone carrying this T cell receptor (beta chain) turned up a few times. Its antigen is not identified. This entry is derived from a study of vaccination and CD4 T cells after COVID-19. Study at large: Recovered patients in the cohort numbered six men and four women, two of them Hispanic. Each person enrolled got two BNT162b2 or mRNA-1273 vaccine doses. Overlapping peptides covering the spike proteins of SARS-CoV-2, HCoV-NL63, HCoV-OC43 and HCoV-229E were added to stimulate cells.

As to treatment: roughly ten-day PBMC culture with coronavirus spike peptide pools or control peptides (ViraFEST assay). Cultured CD4+ T-cell DNA underwent Oncomine TCR Beta short-read sequencing. TCRdb analysed the PCR reads with MiXCR anew, one entry per CDR3 protein. Of over 15,000 distinct CDR3 sequences listed, less than 50% are singletons. CDR1 is MNHEY, CDR2 SVGAGI, per germline. CDR3 size: 14 residues. V lost 4 bases and J lost 0, with 10 bases in between. Study conclusions and caveats: Spike mono-reactivity was evident in 304 of the 307 vaccine-specific clones derived from convalescent patients.

This sequence originates from a human donor who had recovered from COVID-19. This rearrangement joins TRBV6-5 to TRBJ2-7; a possible D gene is TRBD1 (6 bases). The material sequenced was CD4+ T cells from blood, cultured in vitro, taken after SARS-CoV-2 vaccination. DNA of the CDR3: TGTGCCAGCAGTTGGACAGCAAGCTCCTACGAGCAGTACTTC. Its translation is CASSWTASSYEQYF.